The present entry profiles one T cell receptor (beta chain) with its context. Its antigen is unidentified. These data are taken from a study of a mutant IDH1 vaccine in newly diagnosed glioma. Study as a whole: The initiation of vaccination occurred 4-6 weeks after radiotherapy alone, or with temozolomide cycles. Patients arrived already treated with radiotherapy, temozolomide, or both, most having had both. Study-wide points: Of all patients, around 93% showed vaccine-induced immune responses.

The repertoire was sequenced with immunoSEQ multiplex PCR; TCRdb's copy has only in-frame clones and lacks some. The sample has about 54,000 clones, around 81% seen once. The time point: week 5, during vaccination. The content of each vaccine dose was 300 ug of mutant IDH1 20-mer peptide, and topical imiquimod accompanied it. New WHO grade 3 or 4 IDH1-mutant, ATRX-lost astrocytomas were present in all donors. With 5 bases removed from V and 8 bases from J, the gap between germline ends came to 15 bases. From germline, CDR1 is SQVTM and CDR2 ANQGSEA. The CDR3 runs to 12 residues. This sequence originates from a man aged 25 to 40 with glioma. The V gene is TRBV29-1, the J gene TRBJ1-2; tentatively, D is TRBD1 (6 bases). Sequencing used PBMCs, obtained from a glioma patient whose treatment included an IDH1 peptide vaccine. The DNA of the CDR3 is TGCAGCGTTTGGTCTTACCAGGGGGGCTACACCTTC. As protein: CSVWSYQGGYTF.